The clone carrying this T cell receptor (beta chain) was seen more than once but under ten times. The entry originates in a study of blood T cell repertoires in COVID-19. Study information: The study drew acute and convalescent COVID-19 samples from the United States, Italy and Spain.

The CDR3 is 14 amino acids. Germline CDR1 SEHNR, CDR2 FQNEAQ (reference sequence). The ends were cut back, 6 bases at V and 6 bases at J, with 15 bases in the middle. The repertoire was sequenced with immunoSEQ multiplex PCR; TCRdb's copy has only in-frame clones and lacks some. The table shows more than 55,000 clones, with over 65% occurring only once. Input material: peripheral blood. This chain uses TRBV7-9 with TRBJ2-1, with D unclear. The receptor's source is an older man with active or convalescent COVID-19. CDR3 coding DNA: TGTGCCAGCAGGTTTGACTGGAATCCCAATGAGCAGTTCTTC. Protein: CASRFDWNPNEQFF.